The source of this T cell receptor (beta chain) is a study of technical replicates of blood from a few donors. The CDR3 extends over 15 amino acids. V gave up 0 bases and J gave up 3 bases, with 11 bases separating them. Germline V CDR1 and CDR2: SGHDN, FVKESK. Profiled with immunoSEQ multiplex PCR; TCRdb holds only in-frame clones, not every one. This table holds approximately 70,000 clones, around nine tenths found once. The source is a human donor in good health. This rearrangement joins TRBV14 to TRBJ1-1, with D unresolved. Source material: T cells isolated from PBMCs. In nucleotides, the CDR3 is TGTGCCAGCAGCCAAGATTACGGTCTTTACACTGAAGCTTTCTTT. Its translation is CASSQDYGLYTEAFF.